The 8 T cell receptor beta chains listed next were all sequenced from one sample in a study of blood T cell repertoires in COVID-19 (dated by TCRdb to the early 2020s). To prepare the library, the immunoSEQ multiplex PCR assay was applied. What TCRdb holds here is the immuneACCESS table cut down to in-frame rearrangements. Part of the clones is not present; checked against another copy, under half of the missing clones reflect an unresolved V gene, and the others are unexplained. The sample table shows about 120,000 clones, and approximately 90% are seen once. About 4.5% of the sample rests with the top ten. What was sequenced was peripheral blood. The receptors stem from a man aged 40-49 years with acute or convalescent COVID-19.

The genes are TRBV7-9 and TRBJ1-4; the D gene is possibly TRBD1 (5 bases). The germline V and J ends were trimmed by 1 base and 8 bases, with 14 bases remaining between them. The CDR3 is 15 amino acids. Germline V lookup: CDR1 SEHNR, CDR2 FQNEAQ (reference sequence). CDR3 nucleotide sequence: TGTGCCAGCAGCTTAGGGGGGACTTTTTCAGAAAAACTGTTTTTT. Protein: CASSLGGTFSEKLFF.

V usage is TRBV6-6 and J usage is TRBJ1-1; TRBD1 is a possible D gene (6 bases). V lost 2 bases to trimming and J lost 7 bases, with 11 bases between them. In germline, CDR1 is MNHNY, CDR2 SVGAGI (reference sequence). This CDR3 is built from 13 residues. In nucleotides, the CDR3 is TGTGCCAGCAGTTACCGGGGGGCGGGTGAAGCTTTCTTT. Amino acids: CASSYRGAGEAFF.

The V and J genes are TRBV7-9 and TRBJ1-6, with D possibly being TRBD1 (6 bases). The CDR3 spans 17 residues. Germline V gene lookup returns CDR1 SEHNR and CDR2 FQNEAQ (reference sequence). V was pared by 5 bases and J by 5 bases, with 19 bases between. The CDR3 region is CASSPRPPGQDNSPLHF. For the CDR3, the DNA is TGTGCCAGCAGCCCGAGACCCCCGGGACAAGATAATTCACCCCTCCACTTT.

The chain joins TRBV30 to TRBJ1-1; D gene unclear. CDR1 and CDR2 from the germline V gene are GTSNPN and SVGIG (reference sequence). V shed 4 bases and J shed 1 base, with 10 bases lying between them. The CDR3 extends over 13 amino acids. The CDR3 protein is CAWNHGENTEAFF. CDR3 in DNA: TGTGCCTGGAACCACGGAGAGAACACTGAAGCTTTCTTT.

This chain uses TRBV7-6 with TRBJ2-2, with 7 bases identical to TRBD1. CDR3 size: 15 residues. Germline CDR1 reads SGHVS; CDR2 reads FNYEAQ. V lost 1 base and J lost 6; bases outside the gene matches: 5. CDR3 nucleotides: TGTGCCAGCAGCTTAGACGACAGGGATCCCGGGGAGCTGTTTTTT. Its protein product is CASSLDDRDPGELFF.

J is TRBJ1-1 and V is TRBV10-1; D is unresolved. The CDR3 consists of 14 residues. V shed 8 bases and J shed 0 bases, with 13 bases lying between them. CDR1 and CDR2 (germline): WNHNN, SYGVQD (reference sequence). CDR3 amino acids: CASLRKPLNTEAFF. CDR3 nucleotides: TGCGCCAGCCTGAGAAAGCCCCTGAACACTGAAGCTTTCTTT.

V usage is TRBV11-3 and J usage is TRBJ2-2; tentatively, D is TRBD2 (6 bases). This CDR3 has 15 amino acids. Germline lookup yields CDR1 SGHNT and CDR2 YENEEA. The V end lost 3 bases, the J end lost 1 base, and 9 bases lay between the germline ends. CDR3 residues: CASSFLGGNTGELFF. CDR3 DNA: TGTGCCAGCAGCTTCCTGGGGGGGAACACCGGGGAGCTGTTTTTT.

The rearrangement uses TRBV18 and TRBJ2-5; the D gene is possibly TRBD1 (6 bases). The CDR3 consists of 15 residues. Germline-derived CDR1 and CDR2 are KGHSH and LQKENI. With 0 bases removed from V and 5 bases from J, the gap between germline ends came to 13 bases. CDR3 region: CASSPPGAGAETQYF. DNA of the CDR3: TGTGCCAGCTCACCACCAGGAGCAGGGGCGGAGACCCAGTACTTC.